This T cell receptor (beta chain) was recovered during a study of T cell changes during pregnancy in multiple sclerosis. Assay used: immunoSEQ multiplex PCR; TCRdb lists only in-frame clones, some missing. The sample contains 60,000 to 70,000 clones, about nine tenths of which appear only once. Germline CDR1 is MRHNA and CDR2 is SNTAGT. After removal of 5 bases from V and 6 bases from J, the junction contained 6 bases not matched to a gene. The CDR3 consists of 13 residues. The source material was peripheral blood, sampled after pregnancy. The origin of this receptor is a female donor in good health, enrolled as a control in a pregnancy study. The chain recombines TRBV6-4 with TRBJ2-5; 7 nucleotides agree with TRBD1. DNA of the CDR3: TGTGCCAGCAGTCCCGACAGGGAGCAGACCCAGTACTTC. Protein sequence: CASSPDREQTQYF.